This T cell receptor (beta chain) was observed in a study of shared clonotypes between healthy human individuals. This CDR3 spans 16 amino acids. Per germline, CDR1 MRHNA and CDR2 SNTAGT. Trimming took 4 bases from V and 4 from J; bases not matched to a gene: 8. Researchers sequenced unsorted PBMC DNA using ten immunoSEQ deep assay plates. How the authors handled the data: ImmunoSEQ sequences covered only the junction and lacked quality scores; filtering therefore differed. The protocol was immunoSEQ multiplex PCR, while the TCRdb copy is restricted to in-frame clones and leaves out a portion. That table gives V, J and clone size, and the DNA gave D and trimming. The sample lists 550,000 to 600,000 clones; around 80% were seen once.

The receptor's source is a woman aged 40-49 years in good health. Some clones in this sample may be carry-over from other donors' samples. Sequencing was carried out using PBMCs. The V and J genes are TRBV6-4 and TRBJ2-7, with 12 bases matching TRBD2. The CDR3 loop reads CASSAASGRAGYEQYF. The CDR3 DNA is TGTGCCAGCAGTGCGGCTAGCGGGAGGGCCGGGTACGAGCAGTACTTC.